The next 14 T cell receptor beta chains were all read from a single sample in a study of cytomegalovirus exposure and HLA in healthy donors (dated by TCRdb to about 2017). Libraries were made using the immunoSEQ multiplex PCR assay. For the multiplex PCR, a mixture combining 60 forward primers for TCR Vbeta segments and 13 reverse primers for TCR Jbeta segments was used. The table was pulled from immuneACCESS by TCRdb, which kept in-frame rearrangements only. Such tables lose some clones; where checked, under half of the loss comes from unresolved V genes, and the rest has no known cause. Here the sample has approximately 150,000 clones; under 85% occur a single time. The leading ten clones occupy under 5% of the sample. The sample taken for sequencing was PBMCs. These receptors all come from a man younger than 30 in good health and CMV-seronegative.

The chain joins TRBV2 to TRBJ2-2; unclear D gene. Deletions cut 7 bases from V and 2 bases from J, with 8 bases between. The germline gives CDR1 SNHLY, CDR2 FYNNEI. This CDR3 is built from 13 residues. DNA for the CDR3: TGTGCCAGCAAACAGTTAAACACCGGGGAGCTGTTTTTT. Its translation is CASKQLNTGELFF. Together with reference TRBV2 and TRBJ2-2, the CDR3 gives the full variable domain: EPEVTQTPSHQVTQMGQEVILRCVPISNHLYFYWYRQILGQKVEFLVSFYNNEISEKSEIFDDQFSVERPDGSNFTLKIRSTKLEDSAMYFCASKQLNTGELFFGEGSRLTVL.

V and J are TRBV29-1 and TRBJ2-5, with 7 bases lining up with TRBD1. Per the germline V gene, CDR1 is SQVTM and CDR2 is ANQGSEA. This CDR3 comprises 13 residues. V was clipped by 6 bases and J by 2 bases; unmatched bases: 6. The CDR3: CSVGTAFQETQYF. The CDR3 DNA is TGCAGCGTCGGGACAGCTTTTCAAGAGACCCAGTACTTC.

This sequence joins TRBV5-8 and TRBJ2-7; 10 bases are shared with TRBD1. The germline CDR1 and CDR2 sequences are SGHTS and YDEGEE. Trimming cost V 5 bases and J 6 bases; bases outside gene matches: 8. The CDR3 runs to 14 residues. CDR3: CASRDPRTGGEQYF. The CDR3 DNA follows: TGTGCCAGCAGGGATCCCCGGACAGGGGGCGAGCAGTACTTC.

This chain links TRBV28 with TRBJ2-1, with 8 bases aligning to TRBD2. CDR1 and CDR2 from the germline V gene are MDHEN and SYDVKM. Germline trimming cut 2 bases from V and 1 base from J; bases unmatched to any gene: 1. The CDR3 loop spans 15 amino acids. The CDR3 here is CASSLAGGSYNEQFF. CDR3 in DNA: TGTGCCAGCAGTTTAGCGGGAGGTTCCTACAATGAGCAGTTCTTC.

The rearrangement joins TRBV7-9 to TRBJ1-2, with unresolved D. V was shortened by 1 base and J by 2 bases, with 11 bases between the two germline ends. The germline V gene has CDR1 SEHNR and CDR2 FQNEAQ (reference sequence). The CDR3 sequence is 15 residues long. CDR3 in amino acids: CASSLGDSWNYGYTF. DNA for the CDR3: TGTGCCAGCAGCTTAGGAGATAGTTGGAACTATGGCTACACCTTC.

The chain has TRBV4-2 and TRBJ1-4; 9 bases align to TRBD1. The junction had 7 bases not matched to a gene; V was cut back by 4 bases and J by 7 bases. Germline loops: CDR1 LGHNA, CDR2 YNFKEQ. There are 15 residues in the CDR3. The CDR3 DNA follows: TGTGCCAGCAGCCGGGGGGACAGGGTCCCTGAAAAACTGTTTTTT. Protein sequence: CASSRGDRVPEKLFF.

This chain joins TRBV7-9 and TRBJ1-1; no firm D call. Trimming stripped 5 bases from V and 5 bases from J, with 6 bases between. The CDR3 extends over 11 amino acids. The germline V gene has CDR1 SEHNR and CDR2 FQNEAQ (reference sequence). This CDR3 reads CASSLETEAFF. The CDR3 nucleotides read TGTGCCAGCAGCCTCGAGACTGAAGCTTTCTTT.

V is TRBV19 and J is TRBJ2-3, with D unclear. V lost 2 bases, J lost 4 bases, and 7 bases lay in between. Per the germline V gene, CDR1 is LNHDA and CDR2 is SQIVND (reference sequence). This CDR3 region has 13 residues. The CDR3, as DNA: TGTGCCAGTAGTATAACCCTAGCAGATACGCAGTATTTT. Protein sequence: CASSITLADTQYF.

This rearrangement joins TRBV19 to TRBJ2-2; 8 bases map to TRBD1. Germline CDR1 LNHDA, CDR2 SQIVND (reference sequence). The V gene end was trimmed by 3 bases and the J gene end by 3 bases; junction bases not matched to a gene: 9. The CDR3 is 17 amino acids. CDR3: CASSIIRLTGDTGELFF. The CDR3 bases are TGTGCCAGTAGTATCATTCGGTTGACAGGGGACACCGGGGAGCTGTTTTTT. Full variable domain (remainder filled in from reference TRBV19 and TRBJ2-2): DGGITQSPKYLFRKEGQNVTLSCEQNLNHDAMYWYRQDPGQGLRLIYYSQIVNDFQKGDIAEGYSVSREKKESFPLTVTSAQKNPTAFYLCASSIIRLTGDTGELFFGEGSRLTVL.

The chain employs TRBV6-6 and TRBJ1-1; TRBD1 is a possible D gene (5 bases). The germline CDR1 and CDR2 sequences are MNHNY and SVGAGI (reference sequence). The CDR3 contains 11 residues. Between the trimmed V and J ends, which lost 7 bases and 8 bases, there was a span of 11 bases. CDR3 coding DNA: TGTGCCAGCACCGTTGGACAAGAAGCTTTCTTT. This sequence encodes CASTVGQEAFF.

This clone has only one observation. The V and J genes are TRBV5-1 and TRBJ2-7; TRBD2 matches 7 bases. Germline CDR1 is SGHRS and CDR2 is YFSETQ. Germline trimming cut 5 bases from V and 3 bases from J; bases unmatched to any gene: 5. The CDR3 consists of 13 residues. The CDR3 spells CASRRGDYYEQYF. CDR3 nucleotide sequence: TGCGCCAGCAGACGGGGGGATTACTACGAGCAGTACTTC.

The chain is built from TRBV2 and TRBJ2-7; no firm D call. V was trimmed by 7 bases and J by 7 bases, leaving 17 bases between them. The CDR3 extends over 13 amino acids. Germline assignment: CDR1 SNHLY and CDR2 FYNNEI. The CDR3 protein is CASTSLPPREQYF. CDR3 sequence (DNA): TGTGCCAGCACTTCTCTTCCTCCGAGGGAGCAGTACTTC.

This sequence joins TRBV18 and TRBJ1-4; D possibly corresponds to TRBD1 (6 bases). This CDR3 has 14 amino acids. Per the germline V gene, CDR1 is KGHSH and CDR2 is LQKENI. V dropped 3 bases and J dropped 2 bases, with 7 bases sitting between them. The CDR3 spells CASSPQGTNEKLFF. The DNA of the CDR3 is TGTGCCAGCTCACCCCAGGGGACTAATGAAAAACTGTTTTTT.

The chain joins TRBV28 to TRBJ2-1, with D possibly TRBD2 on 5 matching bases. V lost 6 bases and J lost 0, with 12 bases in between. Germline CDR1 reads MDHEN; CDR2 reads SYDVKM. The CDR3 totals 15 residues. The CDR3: CASRKSGTSYNEQFF. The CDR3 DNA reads TGTGCCAGCAGGAAAAGCGGAACCTCCTACAATGAGCAGTTCTTC.